The sequence of this T cell receptor beta chain was determined in a study of blood T cell repertoires in COVID-19. Generated by immunoSEQ multiplex PCR, the TCRdb table keeps only in-frame clones and is missing some. Altogether about 280,000 clones are present, 88% being singletons, with the ten largest covering 9.4%. V lost 5 bases to trimming and J lost 2 bases; unmatched junction nucleotides: 6. Germline CDR1 is WSHSY and CDR2 is SAAADI. The CDR3 runs to 15 residues. This clone came up a few times. The clonotype comes from a man aged 18 to 30 with active or convalescent COVID-19. Sequencing was carried out using peripheral blood. The gene calls are TRBV10-2 and TRBJ2-5; the match to TRBD1 covers 9 bases. The CDR3 protein is CASSYDRGIQETQYF. The CDR3 nucleotides are TGCGCCAGCAGTTACGACAGGGGGATTCAAGAGACCCAGTACTTC.